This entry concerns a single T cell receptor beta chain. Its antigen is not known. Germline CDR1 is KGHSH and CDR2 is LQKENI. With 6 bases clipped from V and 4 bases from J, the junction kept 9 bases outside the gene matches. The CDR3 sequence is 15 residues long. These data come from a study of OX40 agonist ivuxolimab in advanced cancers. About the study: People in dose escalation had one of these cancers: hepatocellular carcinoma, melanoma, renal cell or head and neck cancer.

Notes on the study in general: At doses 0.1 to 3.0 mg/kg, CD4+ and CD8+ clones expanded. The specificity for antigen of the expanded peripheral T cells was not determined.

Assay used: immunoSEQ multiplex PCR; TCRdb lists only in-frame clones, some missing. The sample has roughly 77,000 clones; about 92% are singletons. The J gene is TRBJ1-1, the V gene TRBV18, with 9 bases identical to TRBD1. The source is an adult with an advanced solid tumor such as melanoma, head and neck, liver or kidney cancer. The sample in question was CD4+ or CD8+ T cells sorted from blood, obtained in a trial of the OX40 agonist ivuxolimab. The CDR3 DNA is TGTGCCAGCTCGGTTCGGGACAGGGAAATCACTGAAGCTTTCTTT. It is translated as CASSVRDREITEAFF.